A selection of T cell receptor beta chains follows, all from one sample in a study of T-cell memory formation after mild COVID-19. TCRdb ran MiXCR on the 5' RACE reads and lists one entry per CDR3 protein. Here the sample spans more than 100,000 distinct CDR3 sequences, around 6.3% being singletons. Specimen: PBMCs or a T cell subset sorted from them (not recorded which). These receptor sequences come from an adult woman who had mild COVID-19 (a few samples of this study predate the infection). Cell type and time point are not known. Both conserved end residues are trimmed from each CDR3. The D gene is left open where the match is weak.

D gene	V gene	CDR3 length	J gene	CDR3 protein
TRBD2	TRBV5-5	18	TRBJ2-3	ASSLDPPAGGPISTDTQY
.	TRBV4-1	15	TRBJ2-2	ASSRGQGLLDTGELF
.	TRBV6-5	13	TRBJ2-3	ASSTGASGGGTQY
.	TRBV5-1	10	TRBJ2-1	ASSMTQNEQF
TRBD1	TRBV20-1	10	TRBJ2-7	SAGTGLGEQY
TRBD2	TRBV12-3/TRBV12-4	13	TRBJ2-5	ASSPTRTSAETQY
TRBD1	TRBV12-3/TRBV12-4	15	TRBJ1-2	ASSLGTGGSLIYGYT
.	TRBV18	12	TRBJ1-2	ASSLSGNVDGYT
TRBD2	TRBV9	13	TRBJ2-3	ASSATSGGTDTQY
.	TRBV7-7	13	TRBJ2-1	ASSLVWAGANEQF
.	TRBV25-1	12	TRBJ2-7	ASSISSPPYEQY
TRBD1	TRBV11-2	12	TRBJ1-1	ASKETGKNTEAF
.	TRBV6-5	12	TRBJ2-4	ASSPRRLVNIQY
.	TRBV12-3/TRBV12-4	13	TRBJ1-6	ASSLTREGWSPLH
TRBD2	TRBV5-1	10	TRBJ2-3	ASAGGLDTQY
.	TRBV7-6	12	TRBJ2-1	ASSSPWLRGEQF
.	TRBV4-3	13	TRBJ1-4	ASSRRTATNEKLF
.	TRBV29-1	12	TRBJ2-5	SVVPVGTQETQY
.	TRBV4-1	13	TRBJ2-7	ASSQPGRSYYEQY
.	TRBV6-2/TRBV6-3	8	TRBJ2-1	ASGYGEQF
.	TRBV29-1	12	TRBJ2-7	SVEVKGAGYEQY
TRBD2	TRBV7-2	13	TRBJ2-1	ASSLSLAGSNEQF
TRBD1	TRBV7-8	13	TRBJ2-5	ASTQGGLYGETQY
TRBD2	TRBV7-9	17	TRBJ2-2	ASSYIRGLAGQGTGELF
TRBD1	TRBV12-3/TRBV12-4	15	TRBJ2-5	ASSLSRTGDGAETQY
TRBD1	TRBV30	12	TRBJ1-2	AWSAGQGARGYT
TRBD2	TRBV20-1	15	TRBJ2-2	SARVSSGRPDTGELF
.	TRBV3-1	12	TRBJ1-1	ASSQSLRGTEAF
TRBD1	TRBV29-1	13	TRBJ1-2	SAGGQGSLDYGYT
TRBD2	TRBV7-3	16	TRBJ2-1	ASSQPRTRSVSYNEQF
TRBD1	TRBV7-2	13	TRBJ1-2	ASSLSGQGLNGYT
.	TRBV20-1	11	TRBJ2-1	SAMWGRGEQQF
TRBD2	TRBV29-1	11	TRBJ2-7	SVPGTTSHEQY
TRBD1	TRBV10-3	14	TRBJ1-1	AIGKLTGGHNTEAF
TRBD1	TRBV12-3/TRBV12-4	15	TRBJ1-2	ASSLGGQGGTLAGYT
.	TRBV10-3	11	TRBJ1-1	AISGAGGTEAF
.	TRBV4-3	13	TRBJ1-1	ASSQDRVFRTEAF
.	TRBV12-3/TRBV12-4	12	TRBJ2-7	ASRLGTGSYEQY
.	TRBV7-9	13	TRBJ1-3	ASTPWGVTGNTIY
TRBD2	TRBV29-1	13	TRBJ2-1	SHRLAGGLYNEQF
.	TRBV7-8	11	TRBJ2-7	ASSLTDYYEQY
TRBD2	TRBV11-3	8	TRBJ2-4	ASSRGLGS
TRBD2	TRBV7-3	13	TRBJ2-2	ASSSQRGSTGELF
.	TRBV7-8	11	TRBJ2-7	ASSLGQGGKQY
TRBD1	TRBV9	13	TRBJ2-2	ASSVEAGGYRELF
TRBD2	TRBV20-1	14	TRBJ2-3	SATFSRDYLTDTQY
.	TRBV7-9	13	TRBJ2-7	ASSFPTGTNEEQY
.	TRBV10-3	13	TRBJ2-1	AISDQGLAKNEQF